The clone carrying this T cell receptor beta chain was picked up many times. Its cognate antigen is unknown. This entry comes from a study of T cell repertoires in cytomegalovirus infection. Findings and caveats of the study: People with CMV and the relevant HLA were identified by cumulative public TCR beta family frequency. The study found HLA-C-restricted CMV-specific TCR beta clonotypes dominating the ex vivo response.

One entry per CDR3 protein, called by TCRdb with MiXCR from the reads. The sample yields 150,000 to 180,000 distinct CDR3 sequences, around a quarter seen once. The sequence was obtained from a human donor in good health (CMV status not recorded). Some clones in this sample may be carry-over from other donors' samples. Sample: PBMCs.

This CDR3 is CATLEADQVLMEDTEAFF. CDR3 nucleotide sequence: TGTGCCACCTTGGAGGCGGACCAGGTTCTTATGGAGGACACTGAAGCTTTCTTT. This rearrangement joins TRBV7-9 to TRBJ1-1; D gene ambiguous. Deletions cut 10 bases from V and 3 bases from J, with 30 bases between. This CDR3 has 18 residues. Germline V lookup: CDR1 SEHNR, CDR2 FQNEAQ (reference sequence).